The present entry profiles one T cell receptor beta chain with its context. Its specificity is unknown. The CDR3 has 15 residues. Per germline, CDR1 MGHRA and CDR2 YSYEKL. This record belongs to a study of CXCR3-negative and CXCR3-positive naive CD8 T cells. Every subset of CD8+ T cells was sorted in triplicate at hundreds of thousands of cells each. Notes on the study in general: Researchers report CXCR3 expression partially decreased after cryopreservation, with fresh PBMCs used in most assays. Naive cells with CXCR3 showed TRB CDR3s that were more hydrophobic than those in CXCR3-negative naive cells.

The libraries of TRB cDNA were constructed through 5' RACE using UMI labels. Following a re-call of the 5' RACE reads, TCRdb has one entry per CDR3 protein and lacks DNA. The table for this sample gives some 130,000 distinct CDR3 sequences. This chain connects TRBV4-1 to TRBJ2-7. The origin of this receptor is a human donor in good health. Some clones in this sample may be carry-over from other donors' samples. The sample taken for sequencing was naive CXCR3+ CD8+ T cells from blood. Documented subset: CD45RO-CCR7+CD27+CD95- naive CD8+ T cells expressing CXCR3 (TNR3+). The chain's CDR3 is CASSQHQSSSYEQYF.